The rows below give T cell receptor beta chains drawn from one sample of a study of response to subunit inactivated influenza vaccine. From the RT-PCR reads, TCRdb called clonotypes with MiXCR, one entry per CDR3 protein. This table has about 700,000 distinct CDR3 sequences, more than 11% appearing once. Sequenced here: PBMCs from blood, sampled 14 to 15 days before vaccination. The receptors originated from a middle-aged man who received an inactivated influenza vaccine. CDR3s include the opening cysteine and the closing phenylalanine or tryptophan.

>TRBJ2-3|TRBV5-6
CASSPWTSEDTQYF
>TRBJ2-7|TRBV7-2
CASGQWSGPYEQYF
>TRBJ1-1|TRBV14
CASSQWTGGGGTEAFF
>TRBJ2-1|TRBV7-9
CASSLTSGGLGNEQFF
>TRBJ1-5|TRBV12-3/TRBV12-4
CASSLAPHQPQHF
>TRBJ2-7|TRBV6-1
CASSEFAEQYF
>TRBJ1-5|TRBV12-3/TRBV12-4
CASSSRQGLGNQPQHF
>TRBJ2-7|TRBV27
CASSLFAGWSYEQYF
>TRBJ2-1|TRBV3-1
CASSQDLAGGHNEQFF
>TRBJ2-1|TRBV24-1
CATSDPGTSGSMNNEQFF
>TRBJ2-2|TRBV29-1
CSVGTGGYLNTGELFF
>TRBJ1-2|TRBV4-1
CASSQGYDDDRGGYTF
>TRBJ2-1|TRBV24-1
CATSGIAGGPGEQFF
>TRBJ2-4|TRBV14
CASSHPQGGKNIQYF
>TRBJ2-1|TRBV5-5
CASSRAGRHEQFF
>TRBJ1-2|TRBV20-1
CSTGTGSYYGYTF
>TRBJ2-3|TRBV29-1
CSVEDRQGSTDTQYF
>TRBJ2-7|TRBV7-2
CASSPRTSGFYEQYF
>TRBJ1-5|TRBV12-3/TRBV12-4
CAWGWDQPQHF
>TRBJ2-7|TRBV29-1
CSVAASGLYEQYF
>TRBJ1-6|TRBV18
CASSLGTGGSGSPLHF
>TRBJ1-1|TRBV20-1
CSARDQGVNTEAFF
>TRBJ2-7|TRBV4-2
CASSRLDVPYEQYF
>TRBJ2-3|TRBV20-1
CSQREGPGNTDTQYF
>TRBJ2-1|TRBV7-2
CASSPLAGPLGNEQFF
>TRBJ2-4|TRBV29-1
CSYTGAAKNIQYF
>TRBJ2-1|TRBV7-2
CASSPGLAGSWEQFF
>TRBJ2-7|TRBV29-1
CSVGGLRDYEQYF
>TRBJ1-2|TRBV12-3/TRBV12-4
CASSLARVDYGYTF
>TRBJ1-2|TRBV7-2
CASSLIRGANYGYTF
>TRBJ2-5|TRBV20-1
CSARGLAGQETQYF
>TRBJ2-7|TRBV5-1
CASSSAPTYEQYF
>TRBJ2-2|TRBV10-3
CAMRGAESTGELFF
>TRBJ2-1|TRBV7-2
CASSPPQHEQFF
>TRBJ2-7|TRBV20-1
CSGASGSYEQYF
>TRBJ1-1|TRBV18
CASSPPGSPNTEAFF
>TRBJ1-1|TRBV7-2
CASSWSRDGSLEAFF
>TRBJ2-3|TRBV7-2
CASSPNRGTDTQYF
>TRBJ2-3|TRBV29-1
CSVRADTQYF
>TRBJ2-1|TRBV7-6
CASSRSTHGGEQFF
>TRBJ2-3|TRBV19
CASSIGTVLEDTQYF
>TRBJ2-7|TRBV29-1
CSVKDGSYEQYF
>TRBJ2-7|TRBV20-1
CSARDRGGVMTYEQYF
>TRBJ1-1|TRBV12-3/TRBV12-4
CASSWGRNTEAFF
>TRBJ2-7|TRBV15
CATTPSDGYRSREQYF
>TRBJ2-3|TRBV7-3
CASSHGGSRTDTQYF
>TRBJ2-3|TRBV20-1
CSARTSASTDTQYF
>TRBJ1-1|TRBV7-8
CASSLYMGNTEAFF
>TRBJ2-2|TRBV20-1
CSARAWQGRMTGELFF
>TRBJ1-4|TRBV6-2/TRBV6-3
CASSYSQGAVEKLFF
>TRBJ2-7|TRBV4-2
CASSQTTVLYEQYF
>TRBJ2-1|TRBV27
CASNRWPRSYNEQFF
>TRBJ2-3|TRBV24-1
CATSAPASLGTDTQYF
>TRBJ1-1|TRBV25-1
CASSDYGGRGTEAFF
>TRBJ2-1|TRBV12-3/TRBV12-4
CASPAIFPIFNEQFF
>TRBJ2-7|TRBV6-1
CATPGRDFWEQYF
>TRBJ1-5|TRBV5-1
CASSLELNQPQHF
>TRBJ1-6|TRBV20-1
CSATGTANSPLHF
>TRBJ2-7|TRBV15
CATSRDKTGMREQYF